This TCR beta chain was profiled in a study of kidney transplant recipient with SARS-CoV-2 infection. TCRdb analysed the reads with MiXCR anew, one entry per CDR3 protein. The sample consists of about 250,000 distinct CDR3 sequences, around 26% of them appearing once. CDR3 length: 15 amino acids. Trimming pared 5 bases from V and 1 base from J, leaving 15 bases between. Germline V CDR1 and CDR2: SGDLS, YYNGEE. The rearrangement joins TRBV9 to TRBJ2-5; D is unclear. This receptor was taken from a male patient aged 25-45 years who had COVID-19 and was a kidney transplant recipient. Some of these T cells may belong to the graft donor. The sequencing here drew on a blood sample, taken at baseline and on roughly day 120 from a kidney transplant recipient. The CDR3 loop reads CASSVGVRAQETQYF. Here the CDR3 DNA reads TGTGCCAGCAGTGTTGGTGTCCGGGCCCAAGAGACCCAGTACTTC. Complete variable domain (other parts from reference TRBV9 and TRBJ2-5): DSGVTQTPKHLITATGQRVTLRCSPRSGDLSVYWYQQSLDQGLQFLIQYYNGEERAKGNILERFSAQQFPDLHSELNLSSLELGDSALYFCASSVGVRAQETQYFGPGTRLLVL.